This T cell receptor beta chain originates from a study of T cells after yellow fever vaccination. Study-level results: Peaking faster, on day 5 versus 15, the secondary response was nonetheless weaker.

TCRdb analysed the 5' RACE reads with MiXCR anew, one entry per CDR3 protein. The sample lists 450,000 to 600,000 distinct CDR3 sequences, about 14% occurring once. This clonotype was seen only a few times. What it recognizes is unknown. The CDR3 covers 12 residues. Germline CDR1 and CDR2: MNHEY and SMNVEV (reference sequence). Trimming stripped 3 bases from V and 8 bases from J, with 10 bases between. The material was PBMCs, obtained on the day of the yellow fever booster vaccination. This sequence joins TRBV27 and TRBJ1-2; possible D gene TRBD1, 6 bases. The receptor's source is a man aged 25 to 45 who received the YFV17D yellow fever vaccine. CDR3 residues: CASSFQGRGYTF. CDR3 DNA: TGTGCCAGCAGTTTCCAGGGGAGAGGCTACACCTTC.